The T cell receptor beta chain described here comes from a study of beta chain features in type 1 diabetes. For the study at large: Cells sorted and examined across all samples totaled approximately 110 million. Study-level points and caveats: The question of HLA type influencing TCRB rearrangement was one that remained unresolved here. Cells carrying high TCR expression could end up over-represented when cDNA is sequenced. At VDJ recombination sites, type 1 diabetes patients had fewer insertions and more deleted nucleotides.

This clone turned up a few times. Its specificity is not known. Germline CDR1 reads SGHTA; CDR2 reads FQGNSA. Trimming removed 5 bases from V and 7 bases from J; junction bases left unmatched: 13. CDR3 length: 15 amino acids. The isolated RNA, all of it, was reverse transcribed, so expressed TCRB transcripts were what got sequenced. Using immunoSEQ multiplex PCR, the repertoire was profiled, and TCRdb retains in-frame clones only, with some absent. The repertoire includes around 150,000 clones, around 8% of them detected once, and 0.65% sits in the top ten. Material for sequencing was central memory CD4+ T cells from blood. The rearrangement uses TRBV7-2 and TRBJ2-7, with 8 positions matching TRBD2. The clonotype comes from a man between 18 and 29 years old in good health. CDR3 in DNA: TGTGCCAGCAGCGGACCTAGCGGGTCTCGTTTAGAGCAGTACTTC. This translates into CASSGPSGSRLEQYF.